This TCR beta chain was sequenced for a study of shared clonotypes between healthy human individuals. This CDR3 is built from 16 residues. J lost 4 bases, V lost 3 bases, and 6 bases had no gene match. Germline V gene data show CDR1 as SGHRS and CDR2 as YFSETQ. Produced via immunoSEQ multiplex PCR; TCRdb's table is partial and in-frame only. The repertoire holds 2,100,000 or so clones, around 95% seen once, with 0.1% to 0.15% in the top ten. All donors were Caucasian adults living in Nashville, Tennessee. As for this clone: Antigen specificity is unknown.

Whole-study results and caveats: In a handful of donors, about 5% of naive CD4 clonotypes appeared in common.

The gene calls are TRBV5-1 and TRBJ2-1; 11 bases match TRBD2. This TCR was recovered from a man aged 18 to 30 in good health. The specimen was naive CD4+ T cells sorted from blood. Subset meaning: CD45RA+ positively selected. The CDR3 sequence is CASSSQLAGGYNEQFF. CDR3 coding DNA: TGCGCCAGCAGCTCCCAGCTAGCGGGAGGATACAATGAGCAGTTCTTC.